This T cell receptor beta chain was recovered during a study of T cells expressing NK-cell markers. Study details: Each TCR beta repertoire originated in sorted T cells that were CD3+CD56+NKG2C+, CD3+CD56+NKG2C- or CD3+CD56-NKG2C+. Just one sequenced donor of eight was HCMV-seronegative, while seven were seropositive. Notes on the study in general: Once again these clonotypes came out on top in the CD3+CD56-NKG2C+ fraction of a few donors.

As concerns this clonotype: Its antigen remains unknown.

Each CDR3 protein gets one entry in TCRdb, which reprocessed the 5' RACE reads and gives no DNA. The sample's table shows 200,000 to 300,000 distinct CDR3 sequences. The CDR3 is 16 residues long. Germline CDR1 reads DFQATT; CDR2 reads SNEGSKA (reference sequence). The chain has TRBV20-1 and TRBJ1-6; checking the TCRdb D call of TRBD1 is not possible without DNA. This TCR was sampled from a man aged 18-30 years in good health. What was sequenced was blood T cells: a sorted CD56 or NKG2C T cell subset, CD4+ or CD8+ T cells, or bulk PBMC T cells (not recorded which). The CDR3 is CSASRTKGRENSPLHF.